This T cell receptor (beta chain) was profiled in a study of PD-1 blockade in classical Hodgkin lymphoma. Profiled with immunoSEQ multiplex PCR; TCRdb holds only in-frame clones, not every one. The sample has just under 40,000 clones, 75% to 85% seen once. Regarding time point: cycle 4 day 1 (C4D1), after less than seven weeks of nivolumab. Every patient experienced relapse after autologous stem cell transplantation, and brentuximab vedotin exposure varied. In this sample, this clone turned up a few times. The TCR comes from a human donor with classical Hodgkin lymphoma. The sample consisted of peripheral blood mononuclear cells (PBMCs), taken before the fourth cycle of nivolumab.

CDR3 in amino acids: CASSFESGGGTDTQYF. CDR3 sequence (DNA): TGTGCCAGCAGCTTCGAAAGCGGGGGGGGCACAGATACGCAGTATTTT. The genes are TRBV7-2 and TRBJ2-3, with 10 bases aligning to TRBD2. J lost 1 base, V lost 3 bases, and 4 bases had no gene match. CDR3 length: 16 amino acids. The germline gives CDR1 SGHTA, CDR2 FQGNSA.